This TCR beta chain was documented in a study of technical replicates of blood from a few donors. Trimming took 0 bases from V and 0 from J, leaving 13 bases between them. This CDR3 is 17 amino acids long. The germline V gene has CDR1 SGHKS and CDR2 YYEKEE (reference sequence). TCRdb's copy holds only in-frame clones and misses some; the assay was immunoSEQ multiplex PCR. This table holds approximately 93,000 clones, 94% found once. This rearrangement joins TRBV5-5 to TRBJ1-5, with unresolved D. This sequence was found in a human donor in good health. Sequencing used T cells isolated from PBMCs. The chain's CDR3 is CASSLDRRSYSNQPQHF. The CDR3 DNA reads TGTGCCAGCAGCTTGGATAGGAGGTCGTATAGCAATCAGCCCCAGCATTTT.